This T cell receptor (beta chain) comes out of a study of OX40 agonist ivuxolimab in advanced cancers. About the research overall: Earlier anti-PD-1, anti-PD-L1 or anti-CTLA-4 therapy was permitted; less than 50% had received some. General study results and limits: Antigen specificity of clonally expanded peripheral T cells was not established. There were, on average, more expanded clones in CD8+ T cells than in CD4+.

Samples were taken at baseline and on day 1 of cycles 4 and 7. The assay was immunoSEQ multiplex PCR, and TCRdb's table has in-frame clones only and misses some. The data show tens of thousands of clones, with 78% seen just once and around 5% held by the top ten. Germline V lookup: CDR1 SGHTA, CDR2 FQGNSA. This CDR3 region has 14 residues. The V gene end was trimmed by 6 bases and the J gene end by 4 bases; junction bases not matched to a gene: 3. Note on this clone: Its antigen is not known.

The clonotype was recovered from an adult with an advanced solid tumor such as melanoma, head and neck, liver or kidney cancer. The chain is built from TRBV7-2 and TRBJ2-5; 12 positions agree with TRBD2. This sample comprised CD4+ or CD8+ T cells sorted from blood, obtained in a trial of the OX40 agonist ivuxolimab. The CDR3 DNA sequence: TGTGCCAGCAGTTCTAGCGGGAGGGGAGAGACCCAGTACTTC. It translates to CASSSSGRGETQYF.